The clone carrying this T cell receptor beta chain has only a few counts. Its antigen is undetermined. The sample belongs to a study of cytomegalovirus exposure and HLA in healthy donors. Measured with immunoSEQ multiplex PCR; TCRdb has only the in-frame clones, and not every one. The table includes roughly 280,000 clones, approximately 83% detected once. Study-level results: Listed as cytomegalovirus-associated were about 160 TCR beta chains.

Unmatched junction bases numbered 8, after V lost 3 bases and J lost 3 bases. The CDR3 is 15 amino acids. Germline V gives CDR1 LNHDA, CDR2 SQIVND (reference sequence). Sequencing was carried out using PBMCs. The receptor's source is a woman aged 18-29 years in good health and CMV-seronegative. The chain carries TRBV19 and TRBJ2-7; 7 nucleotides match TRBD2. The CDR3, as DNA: TGTGCCAGTAGTATCATCTCCAGCGGGGACTACGAGCAGTACTTC. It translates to CASSIISSGDYEQYF.